The sequence of this T cell receptor beta chain was determined in a study of tumor and adjacent non-tumor tissue in lung cancer. Background on the study: Aged about 30 to 76 years, patients included 10 men and five or six women with stage I to III disease.

Looked up from germline, CDR1 is DFQATT and CDR2 is SNEGSKA (reference sequence). This CDR3 region has 12 residues. This sample's RNA came from whole unsorted tissue. Donors were chemotherapy-naive, newly diagnosed lung cancer surgical patients in China, August–November 2014. TCRbeta libraries were built with three rounds of nested PCR, modified from ARM-PCR. TCRdb called the multiplex PCR reads again in MiXCR, with one record for every CDR3 protein. The sample carries around 74,000 distinct CDR3 sequences, around 70% recorded once. The rearrangement uses TRBV20-1 and TRBJ2-1; D is uncertain. This TCR derives from a woman aged 70-85 years with non-small cell lung cancer. The sequenced material came from lung tumor tissue. CDR3 amino acids: CRPTPKYNEQFF. Here the CDR3 DNA reads TGCAGACCTACCCCTAAGTACAATGAGCAGTTCTTC.